Below, 30 T cell receptor beta chains from the same sample are listed, as sequenced in a study of cytomegalovirus exposure and HLA in healthy donors (dated by TCRdb to the late 2010s). Receptors were amplified or captured by the immunoSEQ multiplex PCR assay. The multiplex PCR relied on a mix of 60 forward primers for TCR Vbeta segments and 13 reverse primers for TCR Jbeta segments. TCRdb obtained this table from immuneACCESS and retained in-frame rearrangements with V and J assigned. These tables miss some clones; where compared with another copy, unresolved V genes account for less than half of the shortfall, and the remainder is unexplained. This sample lists 85,000 to 120,000 clones; roughly 75% were detected once. The ten largest clones capture 2.5% of the sample. Sequenced: PBMCs. The receptors shown here come from a man aged 35-49 years in good health and CMV-seronegative.

The chain employs TRBV7-7 and TRBJ2-3; D gene uncertain. Germline CDR1 and CDR2: SSHAT and FNYEAQ (reference sequence). CDR3 length equals 13 residues. Trimming took off 2 bases at V and 2 bases at J, with 5 bases between the two ends. CDR3 sequence: CASSLFITDTQYF. The CDR3 nucleotides read TGTGCCAGCAGCTTATTTATCACAGATACGCAGTATTTT.

This chain links TRBV5-1 with TRBJ2-3; 7 nucleotides align to TRBD1. The CDR3 has 16 amino acids. Germline V gene sequence: CDR1 SGHRS, CDR2 YFSETQ. V was pared by 0 bases and J by 6 bases, with 10 bases of the junction left unmatched. CDR3 coding DNA: TGCGCCAGCAGCTTGGCAATCGACAGGGAGAGCGATACGCAGTATTTT. It is translated as CASSLAIDRESDTQYF.

This sequence joins TRBV5-1 and TRBJ2-1; D is perhaps TRBD1 (8 bases). CDR3 length equals 16 residues. The ends were cut back, 0 bases at V and 4 bases at J, with 14 bases in the middle. CDR1 is SGHRS, CDR2 YFSETQ, per germline. CDR3 sequence reads: CASSLAGGTGYNEQFF. In DNA, the CDR3 is TGCGCCAGCAGCTTGGCCGGGGGGACAGGATACAATGAGCAGTTCTTC.

The chain combines TRBV7-9 with TRBJ1-4, with no clear D. Germline V lookup: CDR1 SEHNR, CDR2 FQNEAQ (reference sequence). V lost 6 bases, J lost 8 bases, and 4 bases lay in between. CDR3 length equals 10 residues. CDR3: CASSSEKLFF. The CDR3 coding sequence is TGTGCCAGCAGTTCAGAAAAACTGTTTTTT.

The rearrangement joins TRBV6-1 to TRBJ2-5, with D possibly TRBD1 on 5 matching bases. Germline CDR1 and CDR2: MNHNS and SASEGT. Trimming pared 0 bases from V and 2 bases from J, leaving 13 bases between. The CDR3 has 16 residues. DNA of the CDR3: TGTGCCAGCAGTGAAGCTGAAGGGGTGTTACAAGAGACCCAGTACTTC. Residues: CASSEAEGVLQETQYF.

The chain uses TRBV5-1 and TRBJ2-7; D remains ambiguous. Germline CDR1 is SGHRS and CDR2 is YFSETQ. This CDR3 is built from 15 residues. Trimming removed 0 bases from V and 0 bases from J, with 10 bases in between. The CDR3 loop reads CASSLVSASSYEQYF. Here the CDR3 DNA reads TGCGCCAGCAGCTTGGTTAGTGCCTCCTCCTACGAGCAGTACTTC.

The CDR3 here is CASSRLTGELFF. In DNA form, the CDR3 reads TGTGCCAGCAGCAGGTTGACCGGGGAGCTGTTTTTT. This chain links TRBV6-5 with TRBJ2-2; D remains unclear. CDR3 length: 12 residues. Germline V gene sequence: CDR1 MNHEY, CDR2 SVGAGI. V lost 6 bases to trimming and J lost 5 bases, with 7 bases between them.

V usage is TRBV9 and J usage is TRBJ2-2; D unresolved. Germline assignment: CDR1 SGDLS and CDR2 YYNGEE. Trimming pared 0 bases from V and 4 bases from J, leaving 4 bases between. The CDR3 is 13 residues long. This CDR3 reads CASSVGVTGELFF. As DNA, the CDR3 is TGTGCCAGCAGCGTAGGAGTCACCGGGGAGCTGTTTTTT. Supplemented by reference TRBV9 and TRBJ2-2, the full variable domain reads DSGVTQTPKHLITATGQRVTLRCSPRSGDLSVYWYQQSLDQGLQFLIQYYNGEERAKGNILERFSAQQFPDLHSELNLSSLELGDSALYFCASSVGVTGELFFGEGSRLTVL.

This clone has just a few counts. The chain links TRBV5-8 to TRBJ2-4; possibly TRBD2 for D (6 bases). There are 15 residues in the CDR3. The V gene lost 2 bases and the J gene lost 3 bases, with 12 bases spanning the gap. CDR1 and CDR2 (germline): SGHTS, YDEGEE. The CDR3 is CASSFGGAGKNIQYF. The CDR3 nucleotides read TGTGCCAGCAGCTTTGGAGGGGCTGGCAAAAACATTCAGTACTTC. Using reference TRBV5-8 and TRBJ2-4 for the parts outside the CDR3, the full variable domain is EAGVTQSPTHLIKTRGQQATLRCSPISGHTSVYWYQQALGLGLQFLLWYDEGEERNRGNFPPRFSGRQFPNYSSELNVNALELEDSALYLCASSFGGAGKNIQYFGAGTRLSVL.

The CDR3 protein is CASSLWQGTEAFF. CDR3 DNA: TGTGCCAGCAGCTTGTGGCAGGGGACTGAAGCTTTCTTT. The chain has TRBV5-4 and TRBJ1-1, with D perhaps TRBD1 (6 bases). The CDR3 has 13 residues. Trimming took off 1 base at V and 5 bases at J, with 9 bases between the two ends. Germline V gene data show CDR1 as SGHNT and CDR2 as YYREEE (reference sequence).

V gene TRBV7-6 combines with J gene TRBJ2-3; 12 nucleotides match TRBD2. V lost 5 bases and J lost 4; bases outside the gene matches: 7. The CDR3 sequence is 16 residues long. CDR1 is SGHVS, CDR2 FNYEAQ, per germline. In DNA, the CDR3 is TGTGCCAGCAGCCTACTAGCGGGGGGAAGCGCAGATACGCAGTATTTT. It translates to CASSLLAGGSADTQYF.

The rearrangement joins TRBV2 to TRBJ2-3; 8 bases match TRBD2. Germline V gene data show CDR1 as SNHLY and CDR2 as FYNNEI. CDR3 length equals 16 residues. V dropped 1 base and J dropped 6; count of bases not matched to a gene: 9. CDR3 sequence reads: CASSEEPGLVSDTQYF. In DNA form, the CDR3 reads TGTGCCAGCAGTGAAGAACCGGGACTAGTCTCCGATACGCAGTATTTT.

The chain uses TRBV29-1 and TRBJ2-3, with 9 bases identical to TRBD2. The V gene's germline CDR1 is SQVTM and CDR2 ANQGSEA. V was pared by 3 bases and J by 4 bases, with 8 bases of the junction left unmatched. This CDR3 has 15 residues. The CDR3 loop reads CSVDGTSFWADTQYF. The CDR3 DNA reads TGCAGCGTTGACGGGACTAGCTTTTGGGCAGATACGCAGTATTTT.

J is TRBJ2-1 and V is TRBV4-2, with D possibly TRBD1 on 6 matching bases. With 0 bases removed from V and 0 bases from J, the gap between germline ends came to 6 bases. The CDR3 sequence is 15 residues long. Germline V lookup: CDR1 LGHNA, CDR2 YNFKEQ. CDR3 in DNA: TGTGCCAGCAGCCAAGACAGGGGCTCCTACAATGAGCAGTTCTTC. Amino acid sequence: CASSQDRGSYNEQFF.

The chain recombines TRBV29-1 with TRBJ1-1; 7 nucleotides agree with TRBD1. CDR1 is SQVTM, CDR2 ANQGSEA, per germline. The CDR3 has 13 residues. V lost 5 bases and J lost 1; bases outside the gene matches: 4. For the CDR3, the DNA is TGCAGCGTTTGCTCAGGGGGGAACACTGAAGCTTTCTTT. Its translation: CSVCSGGNTEAFF.

The chain recombines TRBV5-1 with TRBJ1-2; D unclear. Trimming took 3 bases from V and 7 from J, leaving 13 bases between them. The length of the CDR3 is 13 residues. CDR1 SGHRS and CDR2 YFSETQ come from the germline V gene. Written as DNA, the CDR3 is TGCGCCAGCAGCTCCCCGGAGGGTACTGGCTACACCTTC. Translating gives CASSSPEGTGYTF.

The CDR3 region is CASSLGLAGRGNEQFF. The DNA for the CDR3 is TGTGCCAGCAGCTTAGGACTAGCGGGGCGGGGGAATGAGCAGTTCTTC. The chain couples TRBV11-2 to TRBJ2-1; 11 nucleotides line up with TRBD2. The CDR3 runs to 16 residues. Germline V lookup: CDR1 SGHAT, CDR2 FQNNGV. After removal of 1 base from V and 7 bases from J, the junction contained 6 bases not matched to a gene.

The rearrangement links TRBV5-1 to TRBJ2-2, with 10 bases matching TRBD1. From germline, CDR1 is SGHRS and CDR2 YFSETQ. The CDR3 totals 16 residues. J lost 5 bases, V lost 2 bases, and 6 bases had no gene match. CDR3 sequence (DNA): TGCGCCAGCAGCTTACGACAGGGGGCTTATACCGGGGAGCTGTTTTTT. As protein: CASSLRQGAYTGELFF.

The CDR3 protein is CASSPVERHGEQYF. CDR3 in DNA: TGTGCCAGCAGCCCCGTGGAGCGGCACGGAGAGCAGTACTTC. The chain is built from TRBV5-4 and TRBJ2-7, with D perhaps TRBD2 (5 bases). This CDR3 region has 14 residues. CDR1 and CDR2 from the germline V gene are SGHNT and YYREEE (reference sequence). V lost 4 bases to trimming and J lost 7 bases, with 18 bases between them.

This clone came up a few times. The J gene is TRBJ2-1, the V gene TRBV5-5, with D uncertain. V was cut by 1 base and J by 8 bases, with 10 bases left in between. The CDR3 is 13 residues long. CDR1 and CDR2 (germline): SGHKS, YYEKEE (reference sequence). The CDR3 reads CASSLSSPDEQFF. For the CDR3, the DNA is TGTGCCAGCAGCTTGTCTAGTCCCGATGAGCAGTTCTTC.

The V gene is TRBV5-4, the J gene TRBJ2-1, with TRBD2 as a possible D gene (5 bases). The CDR3 consists of 14 residues. The V gene's germline CDR1 is SGHNT and CDR2 YYREEE (reference sequence). Trimming stripped 0 bases from V and 8 bases from J, with 12 bases between. DNA of the CDR3: TGTGCCAGCAGCTTGGGGGGAGCCGGGGATGAGCAGTTCTTC. Translation: CASSLGGAGDEQFF.

In this sample, this clone turned up a few times. This chain uses TRBV5-6 with TRBJ1-3; 8 positions agree with TRBD1. This CDR3 contains 18 residues. Germline V gives CDR1 SGHDT, CDR2 YYEEEE. Trimming cost V 0 bases and J 2 bases; bases outside gene matches: 10. The CDR3 DNA reads TGTGCCAGCAGCTTGGCCCGGACAGGGAGGGGACCTGGAAACACCATATATTTT. Its protein is CASSLARTGRGPGNTIYF.

The V and J genes are TRBV4-2 and TRBJ1-4; 8 nucleotides agree with TRBD1. Germline V gene data show CDR1 as LGHNA and CDR2 as YNFKEQ. The CDR3 extends over 16 amino acids. With 4 bases clipped from V and 1 base from J, the junction kept 5 bases outside the gene matches. The CDR3 coding sequence is TGTGCCAGCAGCCCCGGACAGGGTGGAACTAATGAAAAACTGTTTTTT. Residues: CASSPGQGGTNEKLFF.

The chain couples TRBV11-3 to TRBJ2-2, with a weak D call TRBD2 (6 bases). CDR3 length: 17 residues. The V gene lost 1 base and the J gene lost 6 bases, with 18 bases spanning the gap. CDR1 and CDR2 from the germline V gene are SGHNT and YENEEA. As DNA, the CDR3 is TGTGCCAGCAGCTTAGGGCTGGGAAGAGGAGGGGCCGGGGAGCTGTTTTTT. Its protein product is CASSLGLGRGGAGELFF. The full variable domain, completed using reference TRBV11-3 and TRBJ2-2, is EAGVVQSPRYKIIEKKQPVAFWCNPISGHNTLYWYLQNLGQGPELLIRYENEEAVDDSQLPKDRFSAERLKGVDSTLKIQPAELGDSAVYLCASSLGLGRGGAGELFFGEGSRLTVL.

The rearrangement joins TRBV28 to TRBJ1-5, with unresolved D. The CDR3 has 14 amino acids. The V gene's germline CDR1 is MDHEN and CDR2 SYDVKM. V dropped 2 bases and J dropped 3 bases, with 8 bases sitting between them. The CDR3 bases are TGTGCCAGCAGTTTAACTCGCATCAATCAGCCCCAGCATTTT. It yields the protein CASSLTRINQPQHF.

This rearrangement joins TRBV5-4 to TRBJ2-5, with D possibly TRBD1 on 6 matching bases. The CDR3 consists of 15 residues. The V end was cut by 3 bases, the J end by 2 bases, with 14 bases between. Looked up from germline, CDR1 is SGHNT and CDR2 is YYREEE (reference sequence). The CDR3 loop is CASSSPWQGQETQYF. The CDR3 DNA reads as TGTGCCAGCAGCTCGCCCTGGCAGGGGCAAGAGACCCAGTACTTC. Based on the CDR3 plus reference TRBV5-4 and TRBJ2-5, the full variable domain is ETGVTQSPTHLIKTRGQQVTLRCSSQSGHNTVSWYQQALGQGPQFIFQYYREEENGRGNFPPRFSGLQFPNYSSELNVNALELDDSALYLCASSSPWQGQETQYFGPGTRLLVL.

The V gene is TRBV15, the J gene TRBJ2-7; 7 bases are a match to TRBD1. Germline CDR1 and CDR2: LNHNV and YYDKDF (reference sequence). The junction had 2 bases not matched to a gene; V was cut back by 0 bases and J by 0 bases. CDR3 length: 15 residues. For the CDR3, the DNA is TGTGCCACCAGCAGAGAAGGGGGCAGCTCCTACGAGCAGTACTTC. This gives the protein CATSREGGSSYEQYF.

The genes are TRBV19 and TRBJ1-5, with D hard to call. Germline values: CDR1 LNHDA, CDR2 SQIVND (reference sequence). Trimming stripped 2 bases from V and 11 bases from J, with 10 bases between. The CDR3 has 12 residues. CDR3 sequence (DNA): TGTGCCAGTAGTATACTCGGGCGGGCCCAGCATTTT. Its translation: CASSILGRAQHF. The whole variable domain, filled in from reference TRBV19 and TRBJ1-5, reads DGGITQSPKYLFRKEGQNVTLSCEQNLNHDAMYWYRQDPGQGLRLIYYSQIVNDFQKGDIAEGYSVSREKKESFPLTVTSAQKNPTAFYLCASSILGRAQHFGDGTRLSIL.

V gene TRBV5-1 combines with J gene TRBJ1-2, with 8 bases fitting TRBD1. V was clipped by 3 bases and J by 6 bases; unmatched bases: 4. Germline CDR1 SGHRS, CDR2 YFSETQ. The CDR3 runs 13 residues. The CDR3 region is CASSSQGADGYTF. The CDR3 nucleotides read TGCGCCAGCAGCTCCCAGGGGGCTGATGGCTACACCTTC. The whole variable domain, filled in from reference TRBV5-1 and TRBJ1-2, reads KAGVTQTPRYLIKTRGQQVTLSCSPISGHRSVSWYQQTPGQGLQFLFEYFSETQRNKGNFPGRFSGRQFSNSRSEMNVSTLELGDSALYLCASSSQGADGYTFGSGTRLTVV.

The chain links TRBV4-1 to TRBJ2-3, with D hard to call. V lost 0 bases, J lost 1 base, and 11 bases lay in between. This CDR3 is built from 16 residues. CDR1 and CDR2 (germline): MGHRA, YSYEKL. As DNA, the CDR3 is TGCGCCAGCAGCCAAGAATTGACTGCCCGCACAGATACGCAGTATTTT. Protein: CASSQELTARTDTQYF.